A selection of T cell receptor beta chains follows, all from one sample in a study of T-cell memory formation after mild COVID-19. TCRdb called the 5' RACE reads again in MiXCR, with one record for every CDR3 protein. In the table there are fewer than 700,000 distinct CDR3 sequences, 20% to 25% of which are singletons. The material sequenced was PBMCs or a T cell subset sorted from them (not recorded which). The receptors stem from an adult woman who had mild COVID-19 (a few samples of this study predate the infection). Cell type and time point are not known. CDR3s include the opening cysteine and the closing phenylalanine or tryptophan. D genes are given only for firm matches. Only part of the rows carry a size: once, few, many, or a class if the clone is expanded.

J gene	D gene	clone size	V gene	CDR3 DNA	CDR3 protein
TRBJ1-5	NA	NA	TRBV10-3	TGTGCCATCAGTGGGCGGACGGCCAATCAGCCCCAGCATTTT	CAISGRTANQPQHF
TRBJ2-1	TRBD2	NA	TRBV29-1	TGCAGCGTTGAAGATCTAGCGGGGCACTCCTACAATGAGCAGTTCTTC	CSVEDLAGHSYNEQFF
TRBJ2-1	TRBD2	few	TRBV6-5	TGTGCCAGCAGCACGTCTGGGGCGGGGAGGGACAATGAGCAGTTCTTC	CASSTSGAGRDNEQFF
TRBJ2-6	NA	NA	TRBV12-3/TRBV12-4	TGTGCCAGCAGCTCCGTGGGTTCACCCTCTGGGGCCAACGTCCTGACTTTC	CASSSVGSPSGANVLTF
TRBJ2-2	TRBD2	NA	TRBV12-3/TRBV12-4	TGTGCCAGCAGGATTAGCGGGAGTTCTAGTGCGAACACCGGGGAGCTGTTTTTT	CASRISGSSSANTGELFF
TRBJ1-2	NA	NA	TRBV7-9	TGTGCCAGCAGCTTAAAGTCCTATACTTATGGCTACACCTTC	CASSLKSYTYGYTF
TRBJ2-7	TRBD2	many	TRBV28	TGTGCCAGCAGTTTATGGGCGGGAGCAACGGAGGAGCAGTACTTC	CASSLWAGATEEQYF
TRBJ1-2	TRBD1	few	TRBV5-8	TGTGCCAGCAGCAGGGACAGGCCCGGTGGCTACACCTTC	CASSRDRPGGYTF
TRBJ2-1	NA	many	TRBV4-2	TGTGCCAGCAGCCAAGGGCAGGCCGACAATGAGCAGTTCTTC	CASSQGQADNEQFF
TRBJ1-1	NA	once	TRBV12-3/TRBV12-4	TGTGCCAGCAGACCGAGGGGGGGGTCCGCCACTGAAGCTTTCTTT	CASRPRGGSATEAFF
TRBJ2-3	TRBD2	NA	TRBV7-2	TGTGCCAGCAGCTTATCCTCCGGGACTAGCGCACTGGATACGCAGTATTTT	CASSLSSGTSALDTQYF
TRBJ2-3	NA	few	TRBV30	TGTGCCTGGAGTGTTAGCCTCGTCACAGATACGCAGTATTTT	CAWSVSLVTDTQYF
TRBJ1-1	NA	few	TRBV7-6	TGTGCCAGCAGCTTATCCCCCGGAAACCCCATGAACACTGAAGCTTTCTTT	CASSLSPGNPMNTEAFF
TRBJ2-3	TRBD2	NA	TRBV4-1	TGCGCCAGCAGCCAAGCGGGGGGGCTTGGAGATACGCAGTATTTT	CASSQAGGLGDTQYF
TRBJ2-3	NA	NA	TRBV24-1	TGTGCCACCAGTGCGAGCTGGTTGGAAGATACGCAGTATTTT	CATSASWLEDTQYF
TRBJ2-7	NA	NA	TRBV6-2/TRBV6-3	TGTGCCAGCAGTTACGCGGGACCCTCCTACGAGCAGTACTTC	CASSYAGPSYEQYF
TRBJ1-2	NA	NA	TRBV7-8	TGTGCCAGCAGCCGGGGAGCTGATGTGGGGCAGCGAGATGGCTACACCTTC	CASSRGADVGQRDGYTF
TRBJ1-1	NA	NA	TRBV11-2	TGTGCCAGCAGCTTATGGGGGTCGGGAAGGGCTGAAGCTTTCTTT	CASSLWGSGRAEAFF
TRBJ2-2	NA	NA	TRBV24-1	TGTGCCACCAGTGCTCCAGGGTTAAAAGATTCCACCGGGGAGCTGTTTTTT	CATSAPGLKDSTGELFF
TRBJ1-5	TRBD1	few	TRBV29-1	TGCAGCGTCATCCTGACAGGGGGAAGCAATCAGCCCCAGCATTTT	CSVILTGGSNQPQHF
TRBJ1-2	TRBD1	NA	TRBV29-1	TGCAGCGTGGGGGACAGGAGCTATGGCTACACCTTC	CSVGDRSYGYTF
TRBJ2-1	TRBD2	NA	TRBV7-9	TGTGCCAGCAGCCGGACTAGCGGGAGTAGGGATGAGCAGTTCTTC	CASSRTSGSRDEQFF
TRBJ2-7	NA	few	TRBV7-6	TGTGCCAGCAGCCTAGGGGACGGACCCTACGAGCAGTACTTC	CASSLGDGPYEQYF
TRBJ2-7	NA	NA	TRBV27	TGTGCCAGCAGGGCTAGCGCGTCCTACGAGCAGTACTTC	CASRASASYEQYF
TRBJ1-1	NA	many	TRBV29-1	TGCAGCGTTGGGGTCGGGCAACGGGCTGAAGCTTTCTTT	CSVGVGQRAEAFF
TRBJ2-4	NA	NA	TRBV7-8	TGTGCCAGCAGCTTAGCTGTAAGGCGGACGGCCAAAAACATTCAGTACTTC	CASSLAVRRTAKNIQYF
TRBJ2-5	TRBD1	few	TRBV9	TGTGCCAGCAGCGCCAACGGGACAGCTAGAGAGACCCAGTACTTC	CASSANGTARETQYF
TRBJ2-7	NA	few	TRBV15	TGTGCCACCAGCAGAGATAATGGCCTAGCCTACGAGCAGTACTTC	CATSRDNGLAYEQYF
TRBJ2-5	NA	NA	TRBV5-1	TGCGCCAGCAGCTTCGGGTACGGAGAAGAGACCCAGTACTTC	CASSFGYGEETQYF
TRBJ1-4	NA	few	TRBV6-5	TGTGCCAGCAGCCACACTCGGACAGCAACTAATGAAAAACTGTTTTTT	CASSHTRTATNEKLFF
TRBJ2-5	TRBD2	NA	TRBV5-4	TGTGCCAGCAGGGCGGGAGGTAGCGGGAGTTTGGAGACCCAGTACTTC	CASRAGGSGSLETQYF
TRBJ1-3	TRBD1	NA	TRBV6-4	TGTGCCAGCAGCCCGACAGGGACTGGAAACACCATATATTTT	CASSPTGTGNTIYF